The 15 T cell receptor beta chains listed next were all sequenced from one sample in a study of T cell clonality in common variable immunodeficiency. Assay used: immunoSEQ multiplex PCR; TCRdb lists only in-frame clones, some missing. Singletons are absent from the sample, which has roughly 30,000 clones. Their antigens are not known. Findings and caveats of the study: Fewer deletions and N-nucleotide insertions were reportedly seen in common variable immunodeficiency TCR beta sequences.

The sequenced sample consisted of peripheral blood mononuclear cells. All receptors come from a human donor with common variable immunodeficiency.

This clone was observed a handful of times. The observed sequence ends 3 residues before the CDR3 terminus, with the missing tail filled in from the germline J gene. The rearrangement joins TRBV29-1 to TRBJ2-7, with D hard to call. The germline V and J ends were trimmed by 0 bases and 0 bases, with 6 bases remaining between them. The CDR3 is 13 amino acids. Germline values: CDR1 SQVTM, CDR2 ANQGSEA. This CDR3 is CSVEDLYSYEQYF. The CDR3 DNA, read in part, is TGCAGCGTTGAAGATCTCTACTCCTACGAG.

This clone has only a few counts. The observed sequence ends 3 residues before the CDR3 terminus, with the missing tail filled in from the germline J gene. V and J are TRBV5-6 and TRBJ2-6, with D possibly being TRBD2 (5 bases). Between the trimmed V and J ends, which lost 1 base and 2 bases, there was a span of 7 bases. This CDR3 region has 15 residues. CDR1 SGHDT and CDR2 YYEEEE come from the germline V gene. CDR3 DNA (partial): TGTGCCAGCAGCTTGCGGGGAGCTGGGGCCAACGTC. Amino acid sequence: CASSLRGAGANV. The whole CDR3 is CASSLRGAGANVLTF.

This clone showed up many times. Read data end 3 residues before the CDR3 end; the end is taken from the germline J gene. The chain joins TRBV19 to TRBJ2-3; 8 bases are a match to TRBD2. The CDR3 loop spans 15 amino acids. Trimming cost V 3 bases and J 1 base; bases outside gene matches: 3. Germline V gives CDR1 LNHDA, CDR2 SQIVND (reference sequence). The CDR3: CASSILAGRTDTQYF. The covered CDR3 bases are TGTGCCAGTAGTATTTTAGCGGGACGCACAGATACG. Combining the CDR3 with reference TRBV19 and TRBJ2-3 gives the whole variable domain DGGITQSPKYLFRKEGQNVTLSCEQNLNHDAMYWYRQDPGQGLRLIYYSQIVNDFQKGDIAEGYSVSREKKESFPLTVTSAQKNPTAFYLCASSILAGRTDTQYFGPGTRLTVL.

Of note for this clone: The CDR3 goes on 3 residues after the read ends, and that part is filled in from the germline J gene. The rearrangement uses TRBV5-1 and TRBJ2-3, with a possible D match to TRBD2 (6 bases). The CDR3 consists of 17 residues. V was clipped by 0 bases and J by 1 base, with 15 bases between them. CDR1 is SGHRS and CDR2 is YFSETQ in the germline V gene. The CDR3 spells CASSLALSSVGTDTQYF. CDR3 bases read: TGCGCCAGCAGCTTGGCCCTCTCTAGCGTGGGCACAGATACG.

This clone has a count of ten or more. The CDR3 spells CASSEARTVPPQHF. The sequenced part of the CDR3 DNA is TGTGCCAGCAGTGAAGCGCGCACCGTACCGCCC. The rearrangement joins TRBV6-1 to TRBJ1-5; D not certain. The read comes to an end 3 residues before the CDR3 does, leaving the germline J gene to fill in the end. The CDR3 has 14 amino acids. Trimming pared 0 bases from V and 9 bases from J, leaving 12 bases between. The germline V gene encodes CDR1 MNHNS and CDR2 SASEGT.

This clone appeared many times. The CDR3 end lies 3 residues beyond the end of the read and is filled in from the germline J gene. V gene TRBV28 combines with J gene TRBJ2-7; D is possibly TRBD2 (5 bases). Germline assignment: CDR1 MDHEN and CDR2 SYDVKM. The CDR3 runs to 18 residues. V was shortened by 1 base and J by 3 bases, with 22 bases between the two germline ends. CDR3 DNA (partial): TGTGCCAGCAGTTTATTCTCGGGGTTCATCCAGAGGAGCTACGAG. It translates to CASSLFSGFIQRSYE. From start to end, the CDR3 is CASSLFSGFIQRSYEQYF.

In its sample, this clone was seen many times. Read data end 3 residues before the CDR3 end; the end is taken from the germline J gene. The chain carries TRBV10-3 and TRBJ2-1; 10 nucleotides line up with TRBD2. The CDR3 totals 13 residues. Germline V gene lookup returns CDR1 ENHRY and CDR2 SYGVKD. With 8 bases clipped from V and 5 bases from J, the junction kept 3 bases outside the gene matches. The CDR3 DNA, read in part, is TGTGCCATCCTAGCGGGAGCCAACAATGAG. Translated, it gives CAILAGANNE. The complete CDR3 sequence is CAILAGANNEQFF.

Remarks on this clone: The observed sequence ends 3 residues before the CDR3 terminus, with the missing tail filled in from the germline J gene. The chain joins TRBV13 to TRBJ1-1, with D possibly being TRBD1 (6 bases). V lost 5 bases, J lost 2 bases, and 15 bases lay in between. CDR1 and CDR2 from the germline V gene are PRHDT and FYEKMQ (reference sequence). This CDR3 comprises 15 residues. CDR3 loop: CASSVEGQTNTEAFF. CDR3 DNA (partial): TGTGCCAGCAGCGTTGAGGGACAAACAAACACTGAA. The full variable domain, with the rest looked up from reference TRBV13 and TRBJ1-1, is AAGVIQSPRHLIKEKRETATLKCYPIPRHDTVYWYQQGPGQDPQFLISFYEKMQSDKGSIPDRFSAQQFSDYHSELNMSSLELGDSALYFCASSVEGQTNTEAFFGQGTRLTVV.

This clone has a count of ten or more. The read finishes 3 residues shy of the CDR3 end, and the germline J gene is used to complete it. V is TRBV5-1 and J is TRBJ2-4; no clear D. Germline-derived CDR1 and CDR2 are SGHRS and YFSETQ. V gave up 0 bases and J gave up 8 bases, with 6 bases separating them. The CDR3 has 12 amino acids. The CDR3 here is CASSLGQDIQYF. CDR3 DNA, as far as it was read: TGCGCCAGCAGCTTGGGGCAGGACATT.

Remarks on this clone: Read sequence stops 3 residues before the CDR3 end, and the germline J gene provides the missing end. The chain carries TRBV20-1 and TRBJ2-5, with TRBD2 matching 12 bases. The germline gives CDR1 DFQATT, CDR2 SNEGSKA (reference sequence). The CDR3 spans 15 residues. With V trimmed by 6 bases and J by 2 bases, 7 bases remained unmatched. The CDR3 DNA, read in part, is TGCAGTGCCATTACTAGCGGGAGGAGGCAAGAGACC. This encodes CSAITSGRRQET. The CDR3 reads in full as CSAITSGRRQETQYF.

This clone was counted ten times or more. The read terminates 3 residues ahead of where the CDR3 ends, so the germline J gene completes it. The chain couples TRBV20-1 to TRBJ1-2, with TRBD1 matching 8 bases. After removal of 5 bases from V and 4 bases from J, the junction contained 12 bases not matched to a gene. The CDR3 runs to 15 residues. Germline loops: CDR1 DFQATT, CDR2 SNEGSKA (reference sequence). CDR3 amino acids: CSASQAGGLSYGYTF. The covered CDR3 bases are TGCAGTGCTTCTCAGGCAGGGGGCTTGAGCTATGGC.

A remark on this clone: Coverage ceases 3 residues before the CDR3 finishes, and the germline J gene fills in the end. The chain uses TRBV5-1 and TRBJ2-3; 11 nucleotides line up with TRBD2. V was pared by 0 bases and J by 0 bases, with 9 bases of the junction left unmatched. This CDR3 has 19 residues. The germline V gene has CDR1 SGHRS and CDR2 YFSETQ. CDR3 DNA (partial): TGCGCCAGCAGCTTGGACGGGACTAGCGGCCCCGAAAGCACAGATACG. Residues: CASSLDGTSGPESTDT. The CDR3 in full is CASSLDGTSGPESTDTQYF.

Comment on this clone: The read is 3 residues too short to cover the CDR3 end, so that end is filled in from the germline J gene. The rearrangement links TRBV2 to TRBJ2-7; TRBD2 aligns across 11 bases. Germline CDR1 reads SNHLY; CDR2 reads FYNNEI. The CDR3 loop spans 15 amino acids. The trim removed 3 bases at V and 4 bases at J, leaving 5 bases unmatched. The part of the CDR3 DNA that was read is TGTGCCAGCAGTGACCCGGGACTAGCGGTTTACGAG. It encodes CASSDPGLAVYE. Given in full, the CDR3 is CASSDPGLAVYEQYF.

A few counts support this clone. Coverage ceases 3 residues before the CDR3 finishes, and the germline J gene fills in the end. The chain links TRBV2 to TRBJ2-7, with TRBD2 identical over 9 bases. J lost 3 bases, V lost 7 bases, and 7 bases had no gene match. Germline CDR1 reads SNHLY; CDR2 reads FYNNEI. This CDR3 is built from 14 residues. CDR3 sequence reads: CASKEGLAIYEQYF. The covered CDR3 bases are TGTGCCAGCAAGGAGGGACTAGCCATCTACGAG.

This clone was found many times. The sequence runs out 3 residues before the end of the CDR3; the remainder is reconstructed from the germline J gene. The chain combines TRBV30 with TRBJ2-5; tentatively, D is TRBD2 (6 bases). This CDR3 is 15 amino acids long. Germline V lookup: CDR1 GTSNPN, CDR2 SVGIG (reference sequence). Trimming cost V 3 bases and J 5 bases, with 19 bases left between them. The DNA read from the CDR3 is TGTGCCTGGAGCTACACTGGGAGCGCGGGGGAGACC. It is translated as CAWSYTGSAGET. The complete CDR3 reads CAWSYTGSAGETQYF. Full variable domain (rest looked up from reference TRBV30 and TRBJ2-5): SQTIHQWPATLVQPVGSPLSLECTVEGTSNPNLYWYRQAAGRGLQLLFYSVGIGQISSEVPQNLSASRPQDRQFILSSKKLLLSDSGFYLCAWSYTGSAGETQYFGPGTRLLVL.